This T cell receptor (beta chain) stems from a study of STAT3 mutations in large granular lymphocyte leukemia. Points from the study as a whole: In several patients, dominant TCR clone burden exceeded STAT3 mutant burden. Differing intervals and regimens complicate linking therapy response to clone burden. At least one immunodominant TCR beta clonotype appeared in every T-cell large granular lymphocyte leukemia patient. A small but highly pathogenic clone may have been missed. All newly emerging clones after therapy were STAT3 wild type.

This clone has more than one count but fewer than ten. The antigen is not known. The CDR3 is made up of 15 amino acids. Germline V CDR1 and CDR2: LNHDA, SQIVND (reference sequence). Trimming took 11 bases from V and 7 from J; bases not matched to a gene: 14. Using immunoSEQ multiplex PCR, the repertoire was profiled, and TCRdb retains in-frame clones only, with some absent. This table holds over 200 clones, around two fifths found once. This sequence joins TRBV19 and TRBJ2-2; 9 bases agree with TRBD1. The sample taken for sequencing was peripheral blood mononuclear cells. The sequence derives from a man aged 55-75 years with T-cell large granular lymphocyte leukemia. Some clones in this sample may be carry-over from other donors' samples. The CDR3 sequence is CASQTGDRENGELFF. The CDR3 DNA reads as TGTGCCTCTCAGACGGGGGACAGGGAAAACGGGGAGCTGTTTTTT.